This TCR beta chain is drawn from a study of T cell responses to AZD1222 COVID-19 vaccine. The CDR3 has 11 amino acids. With 0 bases removed from V and 4 bases from J, the gap between germline ends came to 0 bases. Germline V gene sequence: CDR1 DFQATT, CDR2 SNEGSKA (reference sequence). Produced via immunoSEQ multiplex PCR; TCRdb's table is partial and in-frame only. The sample shows about 110,000 clones, over 85% of them seen only once. The TCR sequence derives from an adult in good health. The specimen comprised peripheral blood, sampled on day 0 of MenACWY control vaccination. This chain joins TRBV20-1 and TRBJ2-2, with unresolved D. CDR3 nucleotide sequence: TGCAGTGCTAGAGACACCGGGGAGCTGTTTTTT. It translates to CSARDTGELFF.